Described below is a single T cell receptor beta chain sequence and its context. The antigen remains undetermined. The germline V gene encodes CDR1 SGHNT and CDR2 YYREEE (reference sequence). The V end lost 3 bases, the J end lost 1 base, and 22 bases lay between the germline ends. This CDR3 has 18 amino acids. This record belongs to a study of shared clonotypes between healthy human individuals. Study as a whole: The composition of the donors was a couple of women and a few men aged 18 to 49. General study findings and limits: In contrast to clonotypes shared by all four donors, non-shared clonotypes had lower generation probabilities.

Produced via immunoSEQ multiplex PCR; TCRdb's table is partial and in-frame only. The sample records a few million clones, around 92% being singletons. Sample: naive CD4+ T cells from PBMCs. Subset described: CD45RA+ positively selected. This chain joins TRBV5-4 and TRBJ2-5, with D perhaps matching TRBD2 (7 bases). The receptor's source is a man between 18 and 35 years old in good health. Some clones in this sample may be carry-over from other donors' samples. CDR3 sequence (DNA): TGTGCCAGCAGCTATGGGGGGCGGAAAGCGGGGTTCCAAGAGACCCAGTACTTC. Translation gives CASSYGGRKAGFQETQYF.